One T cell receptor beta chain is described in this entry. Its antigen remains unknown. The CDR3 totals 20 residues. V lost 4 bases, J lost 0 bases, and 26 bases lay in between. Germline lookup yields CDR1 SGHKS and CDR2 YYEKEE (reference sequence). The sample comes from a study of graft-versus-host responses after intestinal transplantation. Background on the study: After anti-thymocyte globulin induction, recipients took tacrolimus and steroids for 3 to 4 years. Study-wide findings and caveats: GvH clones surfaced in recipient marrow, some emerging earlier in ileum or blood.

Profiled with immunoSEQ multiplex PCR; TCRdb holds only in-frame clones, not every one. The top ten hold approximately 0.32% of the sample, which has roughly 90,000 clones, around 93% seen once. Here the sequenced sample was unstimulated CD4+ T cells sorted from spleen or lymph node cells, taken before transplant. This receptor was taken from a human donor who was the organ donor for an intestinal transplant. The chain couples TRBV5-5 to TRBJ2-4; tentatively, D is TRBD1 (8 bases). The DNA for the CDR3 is TGTGCCAGCAGCCAGGGGGCGGGGGTAGGTAACTGGGTAGCCAAAAACATTCAGTACTTC. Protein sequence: CASSQGAGVGNWVAKNIQYF. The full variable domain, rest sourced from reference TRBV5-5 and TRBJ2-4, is DAGVTQSPTHLIKTRGQQVTLRCSPISGHKSVSWYQQVLGQGPQFIFQYYEKEERGRGNFPDRFSARQFPNYSSELNVNALLLGDSALYLCASSQGAGVGNWVAKNIQYFGAGTRLSVL.